This T cell receptor beta chain was sequenced in a study of T cell responses to AZD1222 COVID-19 vaccine. TCRdb's copy holds only in-frame clones and misses some; the assay was immunoSEQ multiplex PCR. This sample has around 190,000 clones; approximately 94% occur once, and the top ten carry roughly 1.5%. The CDR3 totals 14 residues. This receptor was obtained from an adult who received the AZD1222 COVID-19 vaccine. The chain has TRBV21-1 and TRBJ2-7. TRBV21-1 is flagged as a pseudogene. The specimen comprised peripheral blood, sampled 28 days after the second AZD1222 dose. The CDR3 coding sequence is TGTGCCAGCAGCTCACCGGACCAACTAACCCGTCGGTACTTC. This gives the protein CASSSPDQLTRRYF.